This T cell receptor (beta chain) was sequenced in a study of response to subunit inactivated influenza vaccine (dated by TCRdb to 2016 to 2018). With respect to the entire study: To follow how T cells responded to a trivalent subunit inactivated influenza vaccine, the researchers relied on deep quantitative profiling of the T cell receptor repertoire.

The library was produced with RT-PCR. Reads for this sample came from an Illumina HiSeq 2500. Clones were called with MiXCR by TCRdb after fastp trimmed the public reads at Q25, and only in-frame beta chains were retained. Rows with a matching CDR3 protein are joined into one entry that keeps the most common DNA and genes. This sample comprises 650,000 to 850,000 distinct CDR3 sequences, about 15% of them detected only once. The leading ten clones occupy around 6.5% of the sample. Of note for this clonotype: It has no known antigen specificity. Qualities for individual bases were not recorded, and no much larger clone is one base off.

What the research found in general, with its limitations: According to the authors, only a limited number of new T cells may be recruited by each seasonal influenza vaccination.

The starting material was PBMCs from blood, obtained around 14 days before vaccination. The TCR comes from a man aged 50 to 60 who received an inactivated influenza vaccine. Donor details come from another sample of the same person, matched by shared clones.

The CDR3 reads CASSGTSGRETQYF. DNA sequence: TGTGCCAGCAGCGGAACTTCGGGAAGGGAGACCCAGTACTTC. The sequence links TRBV25-1 to TRBJ2-5; D gene: possibly TRBD2, on 5 matching bases. V and J lose 6 bases and 5 bases, and a span of 16 bases separates them. Taken from the germline V gene, the CDR1 and CDR2 loops are MGHDK and SYGVNS. From cysteine to phenylalanine, the CDR3 is 14 amino acids long. Solely the CDR3 DNA is kept, with 42 bases framed from the first base.